This entry features one TCR beta chain sequence. Germline V gives CDR1 LGHNA, CDR2 YNFKEQ. Trimming took 0 bases from V and 4 from J; bases not matched to a gene: 4. The CDR3 runs to 16 residues. These data are taken from a study of control samples from healthy donors and cancer patients. TCRdb's copy holds only in-frame clones and misses some; the assay was immunoSEQ multiplex PCR. Of 100,000 to 150,000 clones listed, about 92% are singletons. The sample consisted of PBMCs. V and J are TRBV4-2 and TRBJ1-3; TRBD1 aligns across 9 bases. This TCR was recovered from a man aged 45-60 years with head and neck cancer. As DNA, the CDR3 is TGTGCCAGCAGCCAAGAAGGGGGACAGGGAGGAAACACCATATATTTT. Translating it yields CASSQEGGQGGNTIYF.